These 22 T cell receptor beta chains share one sample of origin, sequenced in a study of post-analysis software for immune sequencing data (dated by TCRdb to about 2015). The full study reports these points: Roughly 5 TRBV segments, including TRBV5-6, TRBV5-1 and TRBV20-1, were significantly more frequent in patients than controls.

Libraries were built with PCR. Instrument used: Illumina HiSeq 2500. Unique molecular identifiers were incorporated into TCR beta cDNA libraries to reduce PCR and sequencing biases. The public reads were run again by TCRdb, first through fastp at Q25 and then through MiXCR, and only productive beta chains were kept. Each entry is one CDR3 protein sequence, shown with its most common DNA and genes. Counted in this sample were a few hundred thousand distinct CDR3 sequences; more than 30% of them appeared once. In total, the top ten clones hold 6.5% to 8% of the sample. Their antigens remain unidentified. The sample comprised blood. The origin of the receptors is a girl aged 2-10 years with multiple sclerosis.

This clonotype was found once. CDR3 bases: TGTGCCAGCAGCTTCCTTGGACCTTACTCTGGGGCCAACGTCCTGACTTTC. It encodes CASSFLGPYSGANVLTF. V and J are TRBV5-6 and TRBJ2-6; D unresolved. Between the trimmed V and J ends, which lost 2 bases and 0 bases, there was a span of 12 bases. The CDR3 length is 17 residues. Germline V CDR1 and CDR2: SGHDT, YYEEEE.

This chain connects TRBV28 to TRBJ2-7, with D possibly TRBD1 on 6 matching bases. V was shortened by 5 bases and J by 3 bases, with 17 bases between the two germline ends. This CDR3 is built from 15 residues. Germline V gene sequence: CDR1 MDHEN, CDR2 SYDVKM. The CDR3 sequence: CASSHRRTAGYEQYF. In DNA form, the CDR3 reads TGTGCCAGCAGTCATCGCCGGACAGCAGGCTACGAGCAGTACTTC.

This clonotype was recorded a few times. The CDR3 DNA reads TGTGCCAGCAGCCCAGGGGCAGGGGGAGAAAAACTGTTTTTT. Protein: CASSPGAGGEKLFF. The chain combines TRBV4-2 with TRBJ1-4; TRBD1 aligns across 7 bases. The junction had 7 bases not matched to a gene; V was cut back by 4 bases and J by 8 bases. The germline V gene encodes CDR1 LGHNA and CDR2 YNFKEQ. CDR3 length: 14 residues.

This clonotype has just a few counts. The rearrangement uses TRBV6-5 and TRBJ1-2; possible D gene TRBD1, 6 bases. Trimming shortened V by 7 bases and J by 4 bases, and 16 bases separated the two germline ends. CDR1 MNHEY and CDR2 SVGAGI come from the germline V gene. The CDR3 loop spans 14 amino acids. CDR3 nucleotides: TGTGCCAGCAAACCAACAGGGTTGGGCTATGGCTACACCTTC. This encodes CASKPTGLGYGYTF.

The rearrangement uses TRBV5-1 and TRBJ2-7; 14 bases map to TRBD2. The CDR3 is 18 amino acids. Germline V gene data show CDR1 as SGHRS and CDR2 as YFSETQ. Losses at the gene ends were 0 bases for V and 6 bases for J; bases not matched to a gene: 11. The CDR3 DNA reads TGCGCCAGCAGCTTGGGGTGGACTAGCGGGAGGCCCAGGGGCGAGCAGTACTTC. Residues: CASSLGWTSGRPRGEQYF.

This clonotype was seen only a few times. The V call is TRBV5-1, the J call TRBJ2-3, with D uncertain. Germline V gene lookup returns CDR1 SGHRS and CDR2 YFSETQ. Trimming shortened V by 1 base and J by 2 bases, and 8 bases separated the two germline ends. This CDR3 spans 14 amino acids. In nucleotides, the CDR3 is TGCGCCAGCAGCTTGATATACTTCACAGATACGCAGTATTTT. This gives the protein CASSLIYFTDTQYF.

The chain carries TRBV11-1 and TRBJ2-7, with 13 bases identical to TRBD2. The ends lost 0 bases at V and 0 bases at J; junction bases unmatched: 8. Germline V gene lookup returns CDR1 SGHAT and CDR2 FQDESV (reference sequence). The CDR3 runs to 19 residues. CDR3 DNA sequence: TGTGCCAGCAGCTTAGCCGGGACTAGCGGGGCTGCTGGCTCCTACGAGCAGTACTTC. Protein product: CASSLAGTSGAAGSYEQYF.

CDR3 coding DNA: TGCAGTGCCGTGGGGACAGGGGGATCCTCATATGGCTACACCTTC. Residues: CSAVGTGGSSYGYTF. The rearrangement links TRBV20-1 to TRBJ1-2, with 11 bases aligning to TRBD1. This CDR3 has 15 residues. With 6 bases clipped from V and 5 bases from J, the junction kept 11 bases outside the gene matches. Germline lookup yields CDR1 DFQATT and CDR2 SNEGSKA (reference sequence).

This clonotype was recorded a few times. The chain's CDR3 is CASQRDSRGTGELFF. The DNA of the CDR3 is TGTGCCAGCCAGAGGGACTCCCGAGGTACCGGGGAGCTGTTTTTT. The chain links TRBV6-5 to TRBJ2-2; D is perhaps TRBD2 (6 bases). Trimming took off 8 bases at V and 5 bases at J, with 18 bases between the two ends. The germline CDR1 and CDR2 sequences are MNHEY and SVGAGI. This CDR3 contains 15 residues.

This chain joins TRBV29-1 and TRBJ2-3; D is tentatively TRBD1 or TRBD2 (5 bases each). The V and J ends lost 4 bases and 1 base respectively, with 12 bases between them. Germline loops: CDR1 SQVTM, CDR2 ANQGSEA. The CDR3 runs to 14 residues. CDR3 nucleotides: TGCAGCGTTGGAGTGAGGGGAGGCACAGATACGCAGTATTTT. Its protein is CSVGVRGGTDTQYF.

The chain links TRBV29-1 to TRBJ2-7; TRBD2 might be the D (6 bases). The closer fit of TRBJ2-1 to the DNA end suggests the J call may be wrong. Germline CDR1 reads SQVTM; CDR2 reads ANQGSEA. The CDR3 extends over 14 amino acids. The CDR3 DNA reads TGCAGCGTTGGGGTGGGAGGATCACGGTTGCGGCAGTTCTTC. This gives the protein CSVGVGGSRLRQFF.

V and J are TRBV6-5 and TRBJ2-4; TRBD2 might be the D (5 bases). The germline V gene encodes CDR1 MNHEY and CDR2 SVGAGI. Trimming cost V 0 bases and J 0 bases, with 9 bases left between them. This CDR3 has 16 amino acids. The CDR3 loop is CASSYSNSAAKNIQYF. The CDR3 DNA follows: TGTGCCAGCAGTTACTCGAATAGCGCAGCCAAAAACATTCAGTACTTC.

This sequence joins TRBV20-1 and TRBJ2-3, with D possibly being TRBD1 or TRBD2 (5 bases each). This CDR3 has 14 residues. Trimming cost V 6 bases and J 2 bases, with 15 bases left between them. Germline-derived CDR1 and CDR2 are DFQATT and SNEGSKA (reference sequence). The CDR3 region has the DNA TGCAGTGCAAGGCCGGGACGGTACACAGATACGCAGTATTTT. This gives the protein CSARPGRYTDTQYF.

The chain links TRBV7-9 to TRBJ1-4; 8 bases align to TRBD1. Germline V gene sequence: CDR1 SEHNR, CDR2 FQNEAQ (reference sequence). J lost 6 bases, V lost 5 bases, and 8 bases had no gene match. This CDR3 is 15 amino acids long. CDR3 in amino acids: CASSTVAGGHEKLFF. The CDR3 DNA is TGTGCCAGCAGCACTGTAGCAGGGGGCCATGAAAAACTGTTTTTT.

This clonotype was recorded a few times. The J gene is TRBJ2-1, the V gene TRBV5-1; TRBD2 is a possible D gene (6 bases). Judging by the DNA end, TRBJ2-7 fits better; the J call may be wrong. The CDR3 has 14 residues. Germline V gene sequence: CDR1 SGHRS, CDR2 YFSETQ. The CDR3 region is CASSSGRTNNEQYF. The CDR3 region has the DNA TGCGCCAGCAGCTCCGGGAGAACTAACAATGAGCAGTACTTC.

This rearrangement joins TRBV9 to TRBJ2-3; D is perhaps TRBD2 (5 bases). CDR1 is SGDLS and CDR2 is YYNGEE in the germline V gene. This CDR3 region has 14 residues. The V end lost 0 bases, the J end lost 1 base, and 6 bases lay between the germline ends. Here the CDR3 reads CASSVVGGTDTQYF. The CDR3 DNA reads as TGTGCCAGCAGCGTAGTCGGGGGCACAGATACGCAGTATTTT.

The genes are TRBV12-3 or TRBV12-4 and TRBJ2-1; 14 bases are a match to TRBD2. The CDR3 is made up of 14 amino acids. The trim removed 6 bases at V and 10 bases at J, leaving 5 bases unmatched. The CDR3 nucleotides read TGTGCCAGCAGGACTAGCGGGGGGGCCCGCGAGCAGTTCTTC. The encoded protein is CASRTSGGAREQFF.

The gene calls are TRBV4-1 and TRBJ1-5; D is ambiguous. Trimming stripped 1 base from V and 3 bases from J, with 4 bases between. Germline V CDR1 and CDR2: MGHRA, YSYEKL. The CDR3 length is 13 residues. The CDR3 is CASSQVVNQPQHF. CDR3 DNA: TGCGCCAGCAGCCAAGTGGTCAATCAGCCCCAGCATTTT.

The gene calls are TRBV12-3 or TRBV12-4 and TRBJ2-3, with 8 bases matching TRBD2. The CDR3 runs to 16 residues. V trimming: 1 base; J trimming: 2 bases; junction bases outside the gene matches: 5. This chain's CDR3 is CASSLEGGGTTDTQYF. The CDR3 DNA reads as TGTGCCAGCAGTTTAGAGGGCGGGGGGACCACAGATACGCAGTATTTT.

The J gene is TRBJ1-2, the V gene TRBV29-1; weak D call: TRBD1 (6 bases). The CDR3 runs 14 residues. Trimming took 3 bases from V and 8 from J, leaving 19 bases between them. Germline CDR1 SQVTM, CDR2 ANQGSEA. CDR3 region: CSVDDGGRFGGYTF. The CDR3 DNA reads TGCAGCGTTGATGACGGGGGGCGATTCGGAGGCTACACCTTC.

The chain carries TRBV28 and TRBJ1-5; 8 bases fit TRBD1. Germline CDR1 MDHEN, CDR2 SYDVKM. The CDR3 spans 13 residues. With 9 bases clipped from V and 2 bases from J, the junction kept 3 bases outside the gene matches. CDR3 region: CASVTGGNQPQHF. Written as DNA, the CDR3 is TGTGCCAGTGTGACAGGGGGCAATCAGCCCCAGCATTTT.

The chain couples TRBV4-2 to TRBJ2-1, with 11 bases matching TRBD2. This CDR3 region has 16 residues. J lost 4 bases, V lost 1 base, and 3 bases had no gene match. In germline, CDR1 is LGHNA, CDR2 YNFKEQ. The CDR3 nucleotides are TGTGCCAGCAGCCAAGCCGGGACTAGCGGATACAATGAGCAGTTCTTC. Translation gives CASSQAGTSGYNEQFF.